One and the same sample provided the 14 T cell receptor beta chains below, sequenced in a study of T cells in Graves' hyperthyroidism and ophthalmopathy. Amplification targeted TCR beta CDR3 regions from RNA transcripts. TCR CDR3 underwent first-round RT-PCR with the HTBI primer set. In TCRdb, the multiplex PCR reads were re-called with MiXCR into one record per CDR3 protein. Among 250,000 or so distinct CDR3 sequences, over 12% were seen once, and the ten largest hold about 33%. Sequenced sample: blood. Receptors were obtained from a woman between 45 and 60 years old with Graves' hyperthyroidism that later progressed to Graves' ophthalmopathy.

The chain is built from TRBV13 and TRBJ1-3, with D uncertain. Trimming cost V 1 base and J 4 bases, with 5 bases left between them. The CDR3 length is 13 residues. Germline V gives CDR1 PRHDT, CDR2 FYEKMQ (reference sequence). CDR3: CASSLVDGNTIYF. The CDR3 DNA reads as TGTGCCAGCAGCTTAGTCGACGGAAACACCATATATTTT.

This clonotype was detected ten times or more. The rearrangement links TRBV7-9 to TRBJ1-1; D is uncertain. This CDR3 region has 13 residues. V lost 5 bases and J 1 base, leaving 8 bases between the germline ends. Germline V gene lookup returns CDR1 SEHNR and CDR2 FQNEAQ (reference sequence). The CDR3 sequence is CASSIDSNTEAFF. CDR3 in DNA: TGTGCCAGCAGCATTGATTCGAACACTGAAGCTTTCTTT.

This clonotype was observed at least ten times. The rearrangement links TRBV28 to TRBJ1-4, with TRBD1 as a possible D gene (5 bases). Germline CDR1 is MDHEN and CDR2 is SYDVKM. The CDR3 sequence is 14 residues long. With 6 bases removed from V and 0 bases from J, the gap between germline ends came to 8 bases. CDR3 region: CASSRVTTNEKLFF. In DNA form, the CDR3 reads TGTGCCAGCAGCAGGGTTACAACTAATGAAAAACTGTTTTTT.

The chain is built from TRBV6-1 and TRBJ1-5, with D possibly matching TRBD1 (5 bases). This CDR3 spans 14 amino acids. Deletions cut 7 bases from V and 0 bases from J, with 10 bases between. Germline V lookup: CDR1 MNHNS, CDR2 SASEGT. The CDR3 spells CASTGPLSNQPQHF. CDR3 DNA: TGTGCCAGCACAGGGCCCCTTAGCAATCAGCCCCAGCATTTT.

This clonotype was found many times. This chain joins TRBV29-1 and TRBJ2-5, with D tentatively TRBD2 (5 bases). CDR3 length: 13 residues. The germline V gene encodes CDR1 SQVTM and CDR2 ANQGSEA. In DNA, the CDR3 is TGCAGTGTAGCCGGGAATCTCCAAGAGACCCAGTACTTC. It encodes CSVAGNLQETQYF.

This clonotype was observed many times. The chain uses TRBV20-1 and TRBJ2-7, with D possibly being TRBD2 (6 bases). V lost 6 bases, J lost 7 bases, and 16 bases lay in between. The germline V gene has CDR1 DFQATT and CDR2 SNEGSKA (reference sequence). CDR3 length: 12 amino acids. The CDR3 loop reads CSAPRTGREQYF. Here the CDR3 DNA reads TGCAGTGCCCCGAGGACGGGGAGGGAGCAGTACTTC.

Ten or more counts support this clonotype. CDR3 region: CASSLGVVDGYTF. The CDR3 nucleotides are TGTGCCAGCAGCTTAGGGGTAGTAGATGGCTACACCTTC. V gene TRBV5-8 combines with J gene TRBJ1-2; a weak D match, TRBD1 (5 bases). In germline, CDR1 is SGHTS, CDR2 YDEGEE. The length of the CDR3 is 13 residues. The germline V and J ends were trimmed by 2 bases and 6 bases, with 11 bases remaining between them.

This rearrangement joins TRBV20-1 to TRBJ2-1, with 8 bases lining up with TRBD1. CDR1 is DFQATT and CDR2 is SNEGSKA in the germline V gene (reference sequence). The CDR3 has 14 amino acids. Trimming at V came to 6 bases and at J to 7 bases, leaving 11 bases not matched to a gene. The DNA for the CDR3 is TGCAGTGCGATTCCAGGGGGCACGGGGAATGAGCAGTTCTTC. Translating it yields CSAIPGGTGNEQFF.

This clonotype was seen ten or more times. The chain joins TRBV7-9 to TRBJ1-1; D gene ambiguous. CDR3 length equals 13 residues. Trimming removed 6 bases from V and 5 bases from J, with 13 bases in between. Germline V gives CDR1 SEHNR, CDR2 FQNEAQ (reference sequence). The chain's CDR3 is CASSHTTVTEAFF. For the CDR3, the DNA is TGTGCCAGCAGTCATACCACGGTTACTGAAGCTTTCTTT. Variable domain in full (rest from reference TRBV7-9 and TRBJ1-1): DTGVSQNPRHKITKRGQNVTFRCDPISEHNRLYWYRQTLGQGPEFLTYFQNEAQLEKSRLLSDRFSAERPKGSFSTLEIQRTEQGDSAMYLCASSHTTVTEAFFGQGTRLTVV.

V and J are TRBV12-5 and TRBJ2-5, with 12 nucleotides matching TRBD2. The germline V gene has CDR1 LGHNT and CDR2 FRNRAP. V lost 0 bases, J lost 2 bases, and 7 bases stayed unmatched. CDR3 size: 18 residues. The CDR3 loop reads CASGLVVLLAGGQETQYF. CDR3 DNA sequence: TGTGCTAGTGGTTTGGTAGTTTTGCTAGCGGGAGGGCAAGAGACCCAGTACTTC. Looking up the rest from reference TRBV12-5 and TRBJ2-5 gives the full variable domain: DARVTQTPRHKVTEMGQEVTMRCQPILGHNTVFWYRQTMMQGLELLAYFRNRAPLDDSGMPKDRFSAEMPDATLATLKIQPSEPRDSAVYFCASGLVVLLAGGQETQYFGPGTRLLVL.

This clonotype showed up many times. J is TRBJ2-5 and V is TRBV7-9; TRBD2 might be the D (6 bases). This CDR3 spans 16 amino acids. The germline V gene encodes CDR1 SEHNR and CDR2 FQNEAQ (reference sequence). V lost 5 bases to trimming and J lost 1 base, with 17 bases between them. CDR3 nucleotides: TGTGCCAGCAGCCCTCTTAGCGGCAGGGTCCAAGAGACCCAGTACTTC. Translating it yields CASSPLSGRVQETQYF.

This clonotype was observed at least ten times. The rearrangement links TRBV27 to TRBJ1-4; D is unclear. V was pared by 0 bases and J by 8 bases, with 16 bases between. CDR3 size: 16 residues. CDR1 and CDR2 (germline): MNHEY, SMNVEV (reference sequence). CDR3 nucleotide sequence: TGTGCCAGCAGTTTATCCCGAACAGACCTAAGGGAAAAACTGTTTTTT. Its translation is CASSLSRTDLREKLFF.

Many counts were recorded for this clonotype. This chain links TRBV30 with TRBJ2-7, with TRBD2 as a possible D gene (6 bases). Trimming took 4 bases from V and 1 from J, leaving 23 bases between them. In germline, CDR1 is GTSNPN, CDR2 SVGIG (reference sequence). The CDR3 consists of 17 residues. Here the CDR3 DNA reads TGTGCCTGGATACCCCCCGGGGGACGGGAGAATTCCTACGAGCAGTACTTC. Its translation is CAWIPPGGRENSYEQYF.

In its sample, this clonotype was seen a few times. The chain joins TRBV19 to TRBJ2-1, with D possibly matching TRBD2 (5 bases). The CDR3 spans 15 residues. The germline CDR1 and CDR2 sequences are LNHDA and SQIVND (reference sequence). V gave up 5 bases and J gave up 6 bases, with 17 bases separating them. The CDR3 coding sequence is TGTGCCAGTAGTCCGGACTCGGGAATGCGCAATGAGCAGTTCTTC. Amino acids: CASSPDSGMRNEQFF.